Listed below are T cell receptor beta chains from one sample, sequenced in a study of cytomegalovirus exposure and HLA in healthy donors. Data came from immunoSEQ multiplex PCR; TCRdb stores just in-frame clones and leaves some out. The repertoire holds approximately 140,000 clones, with roughly 81% as singletons. The sequenced sample consisted of PBMCs. The receptors were gathered from a female donor in good health and CMV-seronegative. Each CDR3 is given with its conserved first and last residue. D genes are given only for firm matches. Not every row has a clone size; where given, it reads once, few, many or a size class.

V: TRBV18
J: TRBJ1-2
D: TRBD1
size: .
DNA: TGTGCCAGCTCACTTCCGGGACAGGGATATGGCTACACCTTC
CDR3: CASSLPGQGYGYTF

V: TRBV29-1
J: TRBJ2-3
D: .
size: .
DNA: TGCAGCGGACCAGCAGGGGGCACAGATACGCAGTATTTT
CDR3: CSGPAGGTDTQYF

V: TRBV6-5
J: TRBJ2-3
D: TRBD2
size: .
DNA: TGTGCCAGCAGTTACGGGACTCCGGGGGGGGATACGCAGTATTTT
CDR3: CASSYGTPGGDTQYF

V: TRBV16
J: TRBJ2-2
D: .
size: .
DNA: TGTGCCAGCAGCCAATATCAGGAAACCGGGGAGCTGTTTTTT
CDR3: CASSQYQETGELFF

V: TRBV9
J: TRBJ1-1
D: TRBD1
size: .
DNA: TGTGCCAGCAGCGGACAGGGGATGAACACTGAAGCTTTCTTT
CDR3: CASSGQGMNTEAFF

V: TRBV18
J: TRBJ2-3
D: TRBD1
size: .
DNA: TGTGCCAGCGGCGACAGGGGCCGCACAGATACGCAGTATTTT
CDR3: CASGDRGRTDTQYF

V: TRBV7-8
J: TRBJ2-5
D: TRBD1
size: .
DNA: TGTGCCAGCAGCCCAGAGAGGACAGGGGCAGAGGAGACCCAGTACTTC
CDR3: CASSPERTGAEETQYF

V: TRBV30
J: TRBJ2-7
D: .
size: .
DNA: TGTGCCTGGAGTTTGGGAACCCGGGGAACCTACGAGCAGTACTTC
CDR3: CAWSLGTRGTYEQYF

V: TRBV10-3
J: TRBJ1-1
D: TRBD1
size: few
DNA: TGTGCCTCCCGACAGGGAGCGGACACTGAAGCTTTCTTT
CDR3: CASRQGADTEAFF

V: TRBV19
J: TRBJ1-3
D: .
size: once
DNA: TGTGCCAGTATTTTCTGGTCCCCAGGCTCTGGAAACACCATATATTTT
CDR3: CASIFWSPGSGNTIYF

V: TRBV6-4
J: TRBJ1-6
D: TRBD1
size: .
DNA: TGTGCCAGCAGTGACCCGGACAGGGATAATTCACCCCTCCACTTT
CDR3: CASSDPDRDNSPLHF

V: TRBV2
J: TRBJ2-5
D: TRBD2
size: once
DNA: TGTGCCAGCAGTGAAGCAACTAGCGGGGGTGGGGCCCAGTACTTC
CDR3: CASSEATSGGGAQYF

V: TRBV11-1
J: TRBJ2-1
D: .
size: .
DNA: TGTGCCAGCAGCTTAGCGCCAGAAGACGCTATACCAGGACAGAATGAGCAGTTCTTC
CDR3: CASSLAPEDAIPGQNEQFF

V: TRBV5-1
J: TRBJ1-1
D: TRBD1
size: .
DNA: TGCGCCAGCAGCTATATCCGGGACAGTGAAGCTTTCTTT
CDR3: CASSYIRDSEAFF

V: TRBV7-6
J: TRBJ2-7
D: TRBD2
size: once
DNA: TGTGCCAGCAGCTTAGCCGGGGGGGCGGGATCCTACGAGCAGTACTTC
CDR3: CASSLAGGAGSYEQYF

V: TRBV7-3
J: TRBJ2-1
D: TRBD1
size: .
DNA: TGTGCCAGCAGCCTACCGACAGGGAGAAAGAATGAGCAGTTCTTC
CDR3: CASSLPTGRKNEQFF

V: TRBV27
J: TRBJ1-5
D: TRBD1
size: .
DNA: TGTGCCAGCAGATCCGGGACAGGGGGAAATCAGCCCCAGCATTTT
CDR3: CASRSGTGGNQPQHF

V: TRBV5-1
J: TRBJ1-3
D: TRBD1
size: .
DNA: TGCGCCAGCAGCTCGCAAGCCGCCGGTTCTTGGGGGGACAGGGGTTACTCTGGAAACACCATATATTTT
CDR3: CASSSQAAGSWGDRGYSGNTIYF

V: TRBV13
J: TRBJ2-7
D: .
size: .
DNA: TGTGCCAGCAGTTCTAATCCCTTCTACGAGCAGTACTTC
CDR3: CASSSNPFYEQYF

V: TRBV5-4
J: TRBJ2-7
D: .
size: once
DNA: TGTGCCAGCAGTTCCCGGGGGGCTTCCGGCGAGCAGTACTTC
CDR3: CASSSRGASGEQYF